This T cell receptor (beta chain) was sequenced for a study of Tregs in tolerant kidney transplant recipients. There are 14 residues in the CDR3. Trimming removed 1 base from V and 5 bases from J, with 11 bases in between. Per the germline V gene, CDR1 is SGHTA and CDR2 is FQGNSA. Assay used: immunoSEQ multiplex PCR; TCRdb lists only in-frame clones, some missing. The table lists around 61,000 clones, 80% to 90% of them singletons, with 3.5% to 4% in the top ten. Related graft donors supplied nonmyeloablative bone marrow transplants, and mixed chimerism was transient. Sequences were derived from CD4+ T cells from blood (PBMCs), sampled 6 months after the transplant. J is TRBJ2-5 and V is TRBV7-2, with D possibly matching TRBD2 (5 bases). This clonotype was sampled from a human patient who received a combined kidney and bone marrow transplant. Some T cells may originate from the graft donor. The CDR3 loop reads CASSLVSGGETQYF. Written as DNA, the CDR3 is TGTGCCAGCAGCTTAGTATCGGGCGGGGAGACCCAGTACTTC.